The TCR beta chain under discussion was sequenced for a study of T cells in Graves' hyperthyroidism and ophthalmopathy. V was trimmed by 4 bases and J by 3 bases, leaving 10 bases between them. The V gene's germline CDR1 is MGHRA and CDR2 YSYEKL. This CDR3 is 13 amino acids long. It was RNA transcripts that yielded the amplified TCR beta CDR3 regions. When the TCR CDR3 underwent first-round RT-PCR, the HTBI primer set was used. TCRdb re-analysed the multiplex PCR reads in MiXCR, keeping a single row per CDR3 protein. The sample has 380,000 or so distinct CDR3 sequences, approximately 19% seen once. This clonotype showed up many times.

The chain carries TRBV4-1 and TRBJ2-7; maybe TRBD2 (5 bases). The TCR was taken from a woman between 18 and 29 years old with Graves' hyperthyroidism. The sequenced sample was blood. CDR3 in amino acids: CASSPGEIYEQYF. The CDR3 DNA reads as TGCGCCAGCAGCCCCGGGGAGATCTACGAGCAGTACTTC.